This is a list of T cell receptor beta chains from one sample in a study of cytomegalovirus exposure and HLA in healthy donors. The method was immunoSEQ multiplex PCR; TCRdb's version includes in-frame clones alone and lacks a portion of them. The table shows approximately 100,000 clones, with about 80% occurring only once. Specimen: PBMCs. These receptors came from a man over 45 in good health and CMV-seropositive. Each CDR3 is given with its conserved first and last residue. D genes are given only for firm matches. For some rows the clone size is stated as once, few or many, or as a class when expanded; others skip it.

J gene: TRBJ2-1; clone size: -; V gene: TRBV6-4; D gene: TRBD2; CDR3 protein: CASNRLAGDNEQFF; CDR3 DNA: TGTGCCAGCAATAGACTAGCGGGAGACAATGAGCAGTTCTTC
J gene: TRBJ2-6; clone size: -; V gene: TRBV19; D gene: -; CDR3 protein: CASSIGRDSGANVLTF; CDR3 DNA: TGTGCCAGTAGTATCGGTCGGGACTCTGGGGCCAACGTCCTGACTTTC
J gene: TRBJ2-3; clone size: -; V gene: TRBV7-2; D gene: TRBD2; CDR3 protein: CASSPRGGDTDTQYF; CDR3 DNA: TGTGCCAGCAGCCCTCGGGGGGGAGACACAGATACGCAGTATTTT
J gene: TRBJ2-1; clone size: -; V gene: TRBV18; D gene: TRBD2; CDR3 protein: CASSPRTSGRASGNEQFF; CDR3 DNA: TGTGCCAGCTCGCCTAGGACTAGCGGGAGGGCCAGTGGCAATGAGCAGTTCTTC
J gene: TRBJ2-7; clone size: -; V gene: TRBV2; D gene: -; CDR3 protein: CASMRASYEQYF; CDR3 DNA: TGTGCCAGCATGAGGGCCTCCTACGAGCAGTACTTC
J gene: TRBJ2-7; clone size: -; V gene: TRBV10-3; D gene: TRBD1; CDR3 protein: CAISESGQSPYEQYF; CDR3 DNA: TGTGCCATCAGTGAGTCGGGACAGAGTCCCTACGAGCAGTACTTC
J gene: TRBJ1-1; clone size: -; V gene: TRBV5-4; D gene: TRBD1; CDR3 protein: CASSQRGPTEAFF; CDR3 DNA: TGTGCCAGCAGCCAAAGGGGGCCGACTGAAGCTTTCTTT
J gene: TRBJ2-7; clone size: -; V gene: TRBV30; D gene: -; CDR3 protein: CAWSSSYEQYF; CDR3 DNA: TGTGCCTGGAGCTCCTCCTACGAGCAGTACTTC
J gene: TRBJ1-2; clone size: -; V gene: TRBV11-3; D gene: -; CDR3 protein: CASSSPEKGDGYTF; CDR3 DNA: TGTGCCAGCAGCTCTCCGGAAAAGGGGGATGGCTACACCTTC
J gene: TRBJ1-2; clone size: -; V gene: TRBV5-4; D gene: TRBD1; CDR3 protein: CASSPRGQKYGYTF; CDR3 DNA: TGTGCCAGCAGCCCCCGGGGACAGAAGTATGGCTACACCTTC
J gene: TRBJ2-7; clone size: -; V gene: TRBV28; D gene: -; CDR3 protein: CASSPFPLSYEQYF; CDR3 DNA: TGTGCCAGCAGTCCTTTCCCGCTTAGTTACGAGCAGTACTTC
J gene: TRBJ1-5; clone size: -; V gene: TRBV2; D gene: -; CDR3 protein: CASSEARVYQPQHF; CDR3 DNA: TGTGCCAGCAGTGAAGCCAGGGTCTATCAGCCCCAGCATTTT
J gene: TRBJ2-2; clone size: -; V gene: TRBV2; D gene: -; CDR3 protein: CASSELPGELFF; CDR3 DNA: TGTGCCAGCAGTGAACTACCCGGGGAGCTGTTTTTT
J gene: TRBJ2-2; clone size: -; V gene: TRBV6-1; D gene: -; CDR3 protein: CAILLRGRELFF; CDR3 DNA: TGTGCCATCCTGCTTAGAGGGCGGGAGCTGTTTTTT
J gene: TRBJ2-2; clone size: -; V gene: TRBV5-1; D gene: -; CDR3 protein: CASSLRPTGAGELFF; CDR3 DNA: TGCGCCAGCAGCTTAAGGCCAACCGGGGCCGGGGAGCTGTTTTTT
J gene: TRBJ2-2; clone size: -; V gene: TRBV5-5; D gene: -; CDR3 protein: CASSQRQTSNTGELFF; CDR3 DNA: TGTGCCAGCAGCCAAAGACAGACGTCGAACACCGGGGAGCTGTTTTTT
J gene: TRBJ2-3; clone size: -; V gene: TRBV11-3; D gene: TRBD2; CDR3 protein: CASSPGGVSTDTQYF; CDR3 DNA: TGTGCCAGCAGCCCGGGAGGGGTAAGCACAGATACGCAGTATTTT
J gene: TRBJ1-2; clone size: -; V gene: TRBV2; D gene: -; CDR3 protein: CASSPERWRRGYTF; CDR3 DNA: TGTGCCAGCAGTCCGGAGCGTTGGAGAAGGGGCTACACCTTC
J gene: TRBJ1-1; clone size: -; V gene: TRBV11-2; D gene: TRBD1; CDR3 protein: CASSSTGANTEAFF; CDR3 DNA: TGTGCCAGCAGCTCAACAGGGGCCAACACTGAAGCTTTCTTT
J gene: TRBJ2-4; clone size: -; V gene: TRBV2; D gene: TRBD1; CDR3 protein: CASSDGTGLAKNIQYF; CDR3 DNA: TGTGCCAGCAGTGACGGGACAGGTCTAGCCAAAAACATTCAGTACTTC
J gene: TRBJ2-1; clone size: few; V gene: TRBV2; D gene: TRBD2; CDR3 protein: CASSAGLAGHNEQFF; CDR3 DNA: TGTGCCAGCAGTGCGGGACTAGCGGGACACAATGAGCAGTTCTTC
J gene: TRBJ2-1; clone size: -; V gene: TRBV18; D gene: TRBD2; CDR3 protein: CASSPLAGLAGEEQFF; CDR3 DNA: TGTGCCAGCTCACCATTGGCTGGACTAGCGGGAGAGGAGCAGTTCTTC
J gene: TRBJ1-2; clone size: -; V gene: TRBV5-1; D gene: TRBD1; CDR3 protein: CASSLARGNTNYGYTF; CDR3 DNA: TGCGCCAGCAGCTTAGCCAGGGGGAACACTAACTATGGCTACACCTTC
J gene: TRBJ1-4; clone size: -; V gene: TRBV7-6; D gene: TRBD1; CDR3 protein: CASSLAAAGGQTNEKLFF; CDR3 DNA: TGTGCCAGCAGCTTAGCGGCGGCAGGGGGCCAAACTAATGAAAAACTGTTTTTT
J gene: TRBJ2-5; clone size: -; V gene: TRBV7-2; D gene: -; CDR3 protein: CASSLGHGGTQYF; CDR3 DNA: TGTGCCAGCAGCTTGGGACACGGAGGGACCCAGTACTTC
J gene: TRBJ1-1; clone size: -; V gene: TRBV7-8; D gene: -; CDR3 protein: CASSFPRGTSRTVNTEAFF; CDR3 DNA: TGTGCCAGCAGCTTCCCTCGGGGGACCTCCCGAACTGTGAACACTGAAGCTTTCTTT
J gene: TRBJ1-4; clone size: -; V gene: TRBV30; D gene: -; CDR3 protein: CALDRGAKEKLFF; CDR3 DNA: TGTGCCTTAGACCGGGGGGCGAAAGAAAAACTGTTTTTT
J gene: TRBJ2-5; clone size: -; V gene: TRBV5-4; D gene: TRBD1; CDR3 protein: CASSVRDRGIGQYF; CDR3 DNA: TGTGCCAGCAGCGTACGGGACAGAGGGATCGGGCAGTACTTC
J gene: TRBJ2-7; clone size: few; V gene: TRBV6-5; D gene: TRBD1; CDR3 protein: CASSEGQGAYEQYF; CDR3 DNA: TGTGCCAGCAGTGAGGGACAGGGAGCCTACGAGCAGTACTTC
J gene: TRBJ1-5; clone size: -; V gene: TRBV2; D gene: -; CDR3 protein: CASSDSRGGSNQPQHF; CDR3 DNA: TGTGCCAGCAGTGACTCCAGGGGCGGATCAAATCAGCCCCAGCATTTT
J gene: TRBJ1-5; clone size: -; V gene: TRBV18; D gene: -; CDR3 protein: CASSQGLGNQPQHF; CDR3 DNA: TGTGCCAGCTCACAGGGGCTCGGCAATCAGCCCCAGCATTTT
J gene: TRBJ2-1; clone size: -; V gene: TRBV9; D gene: -; CDR3 protein: CASSRRAGGYNEQFF; CDR3 DNA: TGTGCCAGCAGCAGAAGAGCGGGCGGCTACAATGAGCAGTTCTTC
J gene: TRBJ2-1; clone size: -; V gene: TRBV13; D gene: -; CDR3 protein: CASSLASPHEQFF; CDR3 DNA: TGTGCCAGCAGCTTAGCTAGCCCCCATGAGCAGTTCTTC
J gene: TRBJ2-7; clone size: -; V gene: TRBV5-1; D gene: -; CDR3 protein: CASSLLSRESYEQYF; CDR3 DNA: TGCGCCAGCAGCTTACTAAGCCGGGAGAGCTACGAGCAGTACTTC
J gene: TRBJ2-5; clone size: -; V gene: TRBV27; D gene: -; CDR3 protein: CASSPWTTPETQYF; CDR3 DNA: TGTGCCAGCAGTCCATGGACTACCCCAGAGACCCAGTACTTC
J gene: TRBJ1-4; clone size: -; V gene: TRBV27; D gene: TRBD1; CDR3 protein: CASSPWDRVDEKLFF; CDR3 DNA: TGTGCCAGCAGTCCTTGGGACAGGGTAGATGAAAAACTGTTTTTT
J gene: TRBJ1-1; clone size: -; V gene: TRBV6-5; D gene: -; CDR3 protein: CASSYMSIGTEAFF; CDR3 DNA: TGTGCCAGCAGTTACATGAGCATCGGCACTGAAGCTTTCTTT
J gene: TRBJ2-7; clone size: -; V gene: TRBV27; D gene: TRBD2; CDR3 protein: CASSRGAGAGEDEQYF; CDR3 DNA: TGTGCCAGCAGCCGTGGTGCGGGAGCGGGAGAAGACGAGCAGTACTTC